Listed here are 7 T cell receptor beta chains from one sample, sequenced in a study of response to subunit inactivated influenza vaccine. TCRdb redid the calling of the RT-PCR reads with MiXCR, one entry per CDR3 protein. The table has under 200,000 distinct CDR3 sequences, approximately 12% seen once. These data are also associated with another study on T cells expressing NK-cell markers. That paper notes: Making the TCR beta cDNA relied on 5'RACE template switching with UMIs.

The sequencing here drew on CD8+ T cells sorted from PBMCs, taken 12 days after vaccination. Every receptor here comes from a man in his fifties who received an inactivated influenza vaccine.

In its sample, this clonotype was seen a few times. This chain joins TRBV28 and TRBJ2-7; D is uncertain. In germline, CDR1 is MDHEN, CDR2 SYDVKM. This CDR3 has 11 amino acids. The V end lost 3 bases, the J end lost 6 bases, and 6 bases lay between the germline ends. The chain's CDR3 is CASSFLVEQYF. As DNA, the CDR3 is TGTGCCAGCAGTTTCCTGGTCGAGCAGTACTTC.

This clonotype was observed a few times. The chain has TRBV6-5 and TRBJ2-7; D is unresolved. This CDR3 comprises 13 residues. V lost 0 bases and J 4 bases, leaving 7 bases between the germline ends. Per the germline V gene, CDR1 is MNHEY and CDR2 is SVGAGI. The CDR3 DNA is TGTGCCAGCAGTTACTCTTCCATTTACGAGCAGTACTTC. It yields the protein CASSYSSIYEQYF.

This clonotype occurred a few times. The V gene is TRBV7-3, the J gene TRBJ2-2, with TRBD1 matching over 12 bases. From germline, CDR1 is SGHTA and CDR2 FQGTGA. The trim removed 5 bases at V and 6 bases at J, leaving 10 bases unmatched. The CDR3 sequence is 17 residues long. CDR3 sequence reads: CASSPQPGQGASGELFF. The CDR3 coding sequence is TGTGCCAGCAGCCCCCAGCCGGGACAGGGGGCGTCCGGGGAGCTGTTTTTT. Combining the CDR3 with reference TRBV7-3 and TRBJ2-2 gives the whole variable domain GAGVSQTPSNKVTEKGKYVELRCDPISGHTALYWYRQSLGQGPEFLIYFQGTGAADDSGLPNDRFFAVRPEGSVSTLKIQRTERGDSAVYLCASSPQPGQGASGELFFGEGSRLTVL.

The chain's CDR3 is CSASATVPNTGELFF. CDR3 DNA sequence: TGCAGTGCTAGCGCTACAGTCCCGAACACCGGGGAGCTGTTTTTT. V gene TRBV20-1 combines with J gene TRBJ2-2; unclear D gene. This CDR3 is 15 amino acids long. Trimming took 3 bases from V and 0 from J, leaving 11 bases between them. Germline V gives CDR1 DFQATT, CDR2 SNEGSKA (reference sequence).

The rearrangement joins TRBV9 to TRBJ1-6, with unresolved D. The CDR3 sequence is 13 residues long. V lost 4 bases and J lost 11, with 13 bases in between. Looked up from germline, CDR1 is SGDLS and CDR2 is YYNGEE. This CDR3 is CASSNSGGTPLHF. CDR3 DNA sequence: TGTGCCAGCAGCAACTCCGGTGGGACACCCCTCCACTTT.

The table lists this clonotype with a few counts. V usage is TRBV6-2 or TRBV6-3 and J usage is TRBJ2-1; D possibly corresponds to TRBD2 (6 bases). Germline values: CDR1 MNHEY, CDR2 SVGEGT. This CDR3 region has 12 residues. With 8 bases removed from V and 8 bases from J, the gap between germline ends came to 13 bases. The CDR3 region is CASGGEWDEQFF. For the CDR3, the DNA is TGTGCCAGCGGAGGGGAATGGGATGAGCAGTTCTTC.

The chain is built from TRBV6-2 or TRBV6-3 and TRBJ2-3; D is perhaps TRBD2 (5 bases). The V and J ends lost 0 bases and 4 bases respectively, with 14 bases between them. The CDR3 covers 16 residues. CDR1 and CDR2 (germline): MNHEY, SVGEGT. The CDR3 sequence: CASSYSTDEAADTQYF. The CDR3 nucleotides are TGTGCCAGCAGTTACTCGACCGATGAAGCGGCAGATACGCAGTATTTT.